This entry is about one T cell receptor beta chain. Its antigen is not known. Terminally differentiated effector memory CD45RA+ cells were left out of the naive CD8 fraction, which was CD45RO-negative and positively selected for CCR7. Trimming took off 4 bases at V and 2 bases at J, with 11 bases between the two ends. The germline gives CDR1 MGHRA, CDR2 YSYEKL. The CDR3 loop spans 14 amino acids. These data are taken from a study of shared clonotypes between healthy human individuals. Assay used: immunoSEQ multiplex PCR; TCRdb lists only in-frame clones, some missing. This table has some 2.1 million clones, roughly 94% appearing once. Findings and limits, study-wide: Relative to their counterparts shared across all four donors, non-shared clonotypes exhibited diminished generation probabilities.

The sequence was collected from a man aged 18 to 29 in good health. The chain couples TRBV4-1 to TRBJ1-1, with D hard to call. The specimen was naive CD8+ T cells sorted from blood. The DNA for the CDR3 is TGCGCCAGCAGCCCCACTCGACTCAACACTGAAGCTTTCTTT. This gives the protein CASSPTRLNTEAFF.